The 30 T cell receptor beta chains listed next were all sequenced from one sample in a study of metastatic and nonmetastatic thyroid tumors. TCRdb reprocessed the PCR reads using MiXCR. In the table there are some 15,000 clones, around a sixth of which are singletons. Thyroid surgery was preceded by no treatment in any patient. The specimen sequenced was blood. The receptors derive from a female donor with papillary thyroid cancer or a benign thyroid nodule (not recorded which). Some clones in this sample may be carry-over from other donors' samples.

CDR3 amino acids: CASSSLGGYYEQFF. The CDR3 DNA follows: TGTGCCAGCAGCAGCCTGGGGGGTTACTATGAGCAGTTCTTC. This chain joins TRBV7-9 and TRBJ2-1, with D possibly TRBD2 on 6 matching bases. V lost 5 bases and J 8 bases, leaving 16 bases between the germline ends. The CDR3 loop spans 14 amino acids. Looked up from germline, CDR1 is SEHNR and CDR2 is FQNEAQ (reference sequence).

This clone was observed at least ten times. The chain links TRBV30 to TRBJ2-7; TRBD2 aligns across 7 bases. V shed 3 bases, J shed 7 bases, and the junction held 15 bases outside the gene matches. CDR3 length: 15 residues. CDR1 GTSNPN and CDR2 SVGIG come from the germline V gene (reference sequence). In DNA, the CDR3 is TGTGCCTGGAGGGGGGACTGGGGAGGGCCTGGGGAGCAGTACTTC. Residues: CAWRGDWGGPGEQYF. Supplemented by reference TRBV30 and TRBJ2-7, the full variable domain reads SQTIHQWPATLVQPVGSPLSLECTVEGTSNPNLYWYRQAAGRGLQLLFYSVGIGQISSEVPQNLSASRPQDRQFILSSKKLLLSDSGFYLCAWRGDWGGPGEQYFGPGTRLTVT.

This clone is medium-sized within its sample. J is TRBJ1-6 and V is TRBV27; no clear D. Trimming shortened V by 0 bases and J by 3 bases, and 12 bases separated the two germline ends. This CDR3 contains 17 residues. The germline V gene has CDR1 MNHEY and CDR2 SMNVEV (reference sequence). The CDR3 loop reads CASSLSPLEGYNSPLHF. The CDR3 bases are TGTGCCAGCAGTTTATCCCCTCTTGAGGGCTATAATTCACCCCTCCACTTT.

By share, this clone counts as medium-sized (0.01 to 0.1%). The gene calls are TRBV4-1 and TRBJ2-2, with D maybe TRBD2 (6 bases). The germline V gene encodes CDR1 MGHRA and CDR2 YSYEKL. Deletions cut 0 bases from V and 3 bases from J, with 11 bases between. The CDR3 extends over 16 amino acids. This CDR3 is CASSQERDSYTGELFF. The CDR3 nucleotides read TGCGCCAGCAGCCAAGAGAGGGACTCCTACACCGGGGAGCTGTTTTTT.

The chain combines TRBV6-2 or TRBV6-3 with TRBJ2-7; TRBD2 matches at 12 bases. CDR1 MNHEY and CDR2 SVGEGT come from the germline V gene. This CDR3 is 19 amino acids long. The ends lost 0 bases at V and 5 bases at J; junction bases unmatched: 14. In nucleotides, the CDR3 is TGTGCCAGCAGTTACTCGAACCCCCTAGCGGGAGGGCTCTGGGACGAGCAGTACTTC. The encoded protein is CASSYSNPLAGGLWDEQYF.

A few counts support this clone. This rearrangement joins TRBV15 to TRBJ2-1, with 12 bases aligning to TRBD2. The V gene's germline CDR1 is LNHNV and CDR2 YYDKDF (reference sequence). There are 15 residues in the CDR3. J was trimmed by 7 bases and V by 4 bases; bases with no gene match: 5. In DNA form, the CDR3 reads TGTGCCACCAGCAAACTAGCGGGAGGAGGTAATGAGCAGTTCTTC. Translating gives CATSKLAGGGNEQFF.

This clone occurred many times. This sequence joins TRBV7-7 and TRBJ2-2; the D is unclear. This CDR3 is 13 amino acids long. With 5 bases removed from V and 2 bases from J, the gap between germline ends came to 6 bases. The V gene's germline CDR1 is SSHAT and CDR2 FNYEAQ (reference sequence). In DNA, the CDR3 is TGTGCCAGCAGCCCATATAACACCGGGGAGCTGTTTTTT. Amino acid sequence: CASSPYNTGELFF.

By sample fraction, this clone is medium-sized. Other DNA sequences in this specimen translate into the identical CDR3. This chain joins TRBV12-3 or TRBV12-4 and TRBJ2-1; D not certain. This CDR3 has 14 amino acids. The germline V and J ends were trimmed by 4 bases and 2 bases, with 9 bases remaining between them. The DNA of the CDR3 is TGTGCCAGCAGTTACCAGCGCGCCTACAATGAGCAGTTCTTC. Its protein product is CASSYQRAYNEQFF.

The V and J genes are TRBV5-4 and TRBJ2-7; TRBD1 matches at 10 bases. The CDR3 extends over 15 amino acids. Trimming cost V 4 bases and J 4 bases; bases outside gene matches: 8. Germline-derived CDR1 and CDR2 are SGHNT and YYREEE (reference sequence). CDR3: CASSAGTGAAYEQYF. CDR3 sequence (DNA): TGTGCCAGCAGCGCCGGGACAGGGGCGGCGTACGAGCAGTACTTC.

This clone was observed a few times. A much larger clone differs from this one at a single base, so this may be a read error. This rearrangement joins TRBV6-1 to TRBJ1-1, with D possibly being TRBD1 (5 bases). This CDR3 comprises 12 residues. From germline, CDR1 is MNHNS and CDR2 SASEGT. The CDR3 here is CASSRVNTEALF. The CDR3 DNA sequence: TGTGCCAGCAGCAGGGTGAACACTGAAGCTCTCTTT.

This clone was counted a few times. V is TRBV20-1 and J is TRBJ1-2; D remains unclear. V gave up 8 bases and J gave up 0 bases, with 13 bases separating them. Germline values: CDR1 DFQATT, CDR2 SNEGSKA (reference sequence). This CDR3 has 13 amino acids. The CDR3 nucleotides read TGCAGTATACGACAAGGCACTAACTATGGCTACACCTTC. This translates into CSIRQGTNYGYTF.

This clone was found many times. V and J are TRBV12-5 and TRBJ2-7; the D is unclear. CDR1 and CDR2 (germline): LGHNT, FRNRAP. Trimming removed 5 bases from V and 6 bases from J, with 23 bases in between. The CDR3 totals 16 residues. CDR3 amino acids: CASGPRDRSVPCEQYF. The DNA of the CDR3 is TGTGCTAGTGGTCCCCGAGATCGGAGCGTCCCCTGCGAGCAGTACTTC. Full variable domain (missing parts from reference TRBV12-5 and TRBJ2-7): DARVTQTPRHKVTEMGQEVTMRCQPILGHNTVFWYRQTMMQGLELLAYFRNRAPLDDSGMPKDRFSAEMPDATLATLKIQPSEPRDSAVYFCASGPRDRSVPCEQYFGPGTRLTVT.

This clone is termed medium-sized. The J gene is TRBJ2-1, the V gene TRBV6-1; the match to TRBD2 covers 10 bases. In germline, CDR1 is MNHNS, CDR2 SASEGT. The CDR3 loop spans 15 amino acids. V lost 6 bases and J lost 2; bases outside the gene matches: 4. The chain's CDR3 is CASRVAGGPYNEQFF. CDR3 DNA sequence: TGTGCCAGCAGAGTAGCGGGAGGTCCCTACAATGAGCAGTTCTTC.

This clone showed up just a few times. The CDR3: CASGPGNSPLHF. The CDR3 coding sequence is TGTGCCAGCGGACCGGGGAATTCACCCCTCCACTTT. The chain has TRBV27 and TRBJ1-6; D call uncertain. CDR1 is MNHEY and CDR2 is SMNVEV in the germline V gene (reference sequence). There are 12 residues in the CDR3. V was trimmed by 8 bases and J by 7 bases, leaving 9 bases between them.

This clone was observed a handful of times. The chain combines TRBV6-4 with TRBJ2-2; 10 bases map to TRBD2. Germline assignment: CDR1 MRHNA and CDR2 SNTAGT. CDR3 length equals 15 residues. V shed 10 bases, J shed 4 bases, and the junction held 9 bases outside the gene matches. The CDR3 nucleotides are TGTGCCACTCAGAGGACTAGCGGAACCACCGGGGAGCTGTTTTTT. Translating gives CATQRTSGTTGELFF.

The chain recombines TRBV6-1 with TRBJ1-1; D unclear. This CDR3 comprises 12 residues. The V gene's germline CDR1 is MNHNS and CDR2 SASEGT. Trimming took 6 bases from V and 4 from J, leaving 9 bases between them. The CDR3 reads CASRFGRTEAFF. The CDR3 DNA sequence: TGTGCCAGCAGGTTCGGTCGCACTGAAGCTTTCTTT.

The rearrangement joins TRBV6-1 to TRBJ2-7, with 7 nucleotides matching TRBD2. The CDR3 sequence is 14 residues long. The germline V gene has CDR1 MNHNS and CDR2 SASEGT. The ends lost 7 bases at V and 4 bases at J; junction bases unmatched: 10. In DNA form, the CDR3 reads TGTGCCAGCATCCCTTGCGGGAGTGGGTACGAGCAGTACTTC. Protein: CASIPCGSGYEQYF.

A remark on this clone: A much larger clone lies a single base off, so this may be a read error. The rearrangement uses TRBV5-4 and TRBJ2-7, with 7 bases identical to TRBD2. CDR1 and CDR2 (germline): SGHNT, YYREEE (reference sequence). The CDR3 is 14 amino acids. The CDR3 coding sequence is TGTGCCAGCAGCTTCGGACTAGGGGTCTACGAGCATTACTTC. Translated, it gives CASSFGLGVYEHYF.

By share of the sample, this clone is medium-sized. The chain has TRBV6-5 and TRBJ2-2; D is possibly TRBD2 (5 bases). The CDR3 totals 14 residues. Trimming stripped 2 bases from V and 6 bases from J, with 10 bases between. Germline CDR1 and CDR2: MNHEY and SVGAGI. The CDR3 nucleotides are TGTGCCAGCAGTTACGGGGAGTACGCCGGGGAGCTGTTTTTT. Amino acid sequence: CASSYGEYAGELFF.

This clone was detected many times. The genes are TRBV7-9 and TRBJ2-7, with D unresolved. The CDR3 extends over 14 amino acids. The germline V gene encodes CDR1 SEHNR and CDR2 FQNEAQ (reference sequence). V was shortened by 4 bases and J by 4 bases, with 14 bases between the two germline ends. In nucleotides, the CDR3 is TGTGCCAGCAGCTCTAAGCGCCTAAAATACGAGCAGTACTTC. This translates into CASSSKRLKYEQYF.

This clone was counted only a few times. V and J are TRBV6-1 and TRBJ2-7, with TRBD1 identical over 12 bases. J gave up 10 bases and V 7 bases, and 17 bases lay outside the gene matches. This CDR3 comprises 16 residues. Germline V gene data show CDR1 as MNHNS and CDR2 as SASEGT. The CDR3 sequence: CASKSFGTGGVYYQYF. CDR3 sequence (DNA): TGTGCCAGCAAGAGCTTCGGGACAGGGGGCGTTTACTATCAGTACTTC.

This clone was counted many times. J is TRBJ1-4 and V is TRBV12-3 or TRBV12-4; D perhaps matches TRBD1 (6 bases). There are 16 residues in the CDR3. V shed 1 base and J shed 8 bases, with 17 bases lying between them. The CDR3 loop is CASSLGAQGLGEKLFF. CDR3 nucleotides: TGTGCCAGCAGTTTAGGAGCACAGGGCCTCGGGGAAAAACTGTTTTTT.

The V and J genes are TRBV20-1 and TRBJ2-3, with 7 bases fitting TRBD1. The CDR3 loop spans 12 amino acids. The V and J ends lost 7 bases and 8 bases, in that order; junction bases with no gene match: 9. Germline values: CDR1 DFQATT, CDR2 SNEGSKA (reference sequence). CDR3 in amino acids: CSVRRGGSTQYF. CDR3 nucleotides: TGCAGTGTGCGCCGAGGGGGCTCTACGCAGTATTTT.

This clone was picked up many times. The chain recombines TRBV6-1 with TRBJ2-1; D gene ambiguous. Trimming removed 6 bases from V and 0 bases from J, with 9 bases in between. The CDR3 runs to 14 residues. Germline assignment: CDR1 MNHNS and CDR2 SASEGT. The CDR3 nucleotides read TGTGCCAGCAGGTCGCTAAGCTCCTACAATGAGCAGTTCTTC. Translated: CASRSLSSYNEQFF.

This clone was seen ten or more times. The chain uses TRBV29-1 and TRBJ2-2, with 8 bases identical to TRBD1. This CDR3 spans 14 amino acids. The J segment lost 1 base and the V segment lost 4 bases, leaving 2 bases of the junction unmatched. Germline V gene data show CDR1 as SQVTM and CDR2 as ANQGSEA. This chain's CDR3 is CSVGGQGNTGELFF. The CDR3 bases are TGCAGCGTTGGAGGACAGGGGAACACCGGGGAGCTGTTTTTT.

This clone was detected ten times or more. The rearrangement links TRBV20-1 to TRBJ2-5; 13 nucleotides match TRBD2. This CDR3 region has 17 residues. The V gene's germline CDR1 is DFQATT and CDR2 SNEGSKA (reference sequence). After removal of 6 bases from V and 2 bases from J, the junction contained 12 bases not matched to a gene. The CDR3: CSARLAGGRKTQETQYF. In nucleotides, the CDR3 is TGCAGTGCCAGACTAGCGGGAGGCCGAAAAACTCAAGAGACCCAGTACTTC.

Relative to its sample, this clone is medium-sized. The chain is built from TRBV6-1 and TRBJ1-5; D is unresolved. Trimming stripped 5 bases from V and 0 bases from J, with 5 bases between. This CDR3 comprises 13 residues. The germline V gene has CDR1 MNHNS and CDR2 SASEGT. The CDR3 coding sequence is TGTGCCAGCAGTCGGTATAGCAATCAGCCCCAGCATTTT. It codes for CASSRYSNQPQHF.

This clone turned up a few times. Because it lacks the conserved phenylalanine or tryptophan at the end, this CDR3 is likely a read error. The chain carries TRBV10-3 and TRBJ2-1; TRBD2 matches at 7 bases. This CDR3 spans 14 amino acids. Germline V gene lookup returns CDR1 ENHRY and CDR2 SYGVKD. The V segment lost 4 bases and the J segment 5 bases; nucleotides outside the gene matches: 5. CDR3 coding DNA: TGTGCCATCAGTGCAGCGGGACGGAACAATGAGCAGTTCTTG. Translated, it gives CAISAAGRNNEQFL.

The chain has TRBV6-7 and TRBJ2-7; 8 bases map to TRBD1. TRBV6-7 is labeled an ORF, and its function is uncertain. Trimming cost V 1 base and J 6 bases; bases outside gene matches: 5. There are 14 residues in the CDR3. The CDR3 DNA sequence: TGTGCCAGCAGTTACTGCGACAGGGGTTTCGAGCAGTACTTC. Protein product: CASSYCDRGFEQYF.

This clone was seen repeatedly, ten times or more. J is TRBJ1-1 and V is TRBV14, with D perhaps TRBD1 (5 bases). V lost 0 bases, J lost 4 bases, and 6 bases lay in between. Per the germline V gene, CDR1 is SGHDN and CDR2 is FVKESK. The CDR3 loop spans 13 amino acids. The CDR3 is CASSQDTGTEAFF. The CDR3 nucleotides read TGTGCCAGCAGCCAAGATACAGGCACTGAAGCTTTCTTT. The full variable domain, in which reference TRBV14 and TRBJ1-1 provide the parts outside the CDR3, is EAGVTQFPSHSVIEKGQTVTLRCDPISGHDNLYWYRRVMGKEIKFLLHFVKESKQDESGMPNNRFLAERTGGTYSTLKVQPAELEDSGVYFCASSQDTGTEAFFGQGTRLTVV.